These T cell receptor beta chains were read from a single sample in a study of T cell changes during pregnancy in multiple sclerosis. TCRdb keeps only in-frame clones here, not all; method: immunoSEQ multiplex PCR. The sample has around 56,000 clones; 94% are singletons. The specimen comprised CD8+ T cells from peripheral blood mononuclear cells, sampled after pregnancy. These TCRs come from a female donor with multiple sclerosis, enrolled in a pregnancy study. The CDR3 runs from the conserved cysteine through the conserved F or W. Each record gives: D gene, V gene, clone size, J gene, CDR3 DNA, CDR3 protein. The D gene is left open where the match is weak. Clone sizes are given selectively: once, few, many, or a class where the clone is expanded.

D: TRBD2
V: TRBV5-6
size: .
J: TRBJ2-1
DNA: TGTGCCAGCGTGGGGGGGACTATCTACAATGAGCAGTTCTTC
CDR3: CASVGGTIYNEQFF

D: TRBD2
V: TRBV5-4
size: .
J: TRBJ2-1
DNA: TGTGCCAGCAGCTATACAGCGGGAGAGGTTTCGAATGAGCAGTTCTTC
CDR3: CASSYTAGEVSNEQFF

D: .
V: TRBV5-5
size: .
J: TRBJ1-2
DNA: TGTGCCAGCAGCCCCGACAGGTCCGCTAACTATGGCTACACCTTC
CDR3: CASSPDRSANYGYTF

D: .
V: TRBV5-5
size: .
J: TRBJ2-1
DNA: TGTGCCAGCAGCCAAAGACTGGTGGCGGATGAGCAGTTCTTC
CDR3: CASSQRLVADEQFF

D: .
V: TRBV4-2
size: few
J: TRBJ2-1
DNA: TGTGCCAGCAGCGGAACGGGCAATGAGCAGTTCTTC
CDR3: CASSGTGNEQFF

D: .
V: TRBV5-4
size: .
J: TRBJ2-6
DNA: TGTGCCAGCAGCTTGTTAGGGGCTCTCAACGTCCTGACTTTC
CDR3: CASSLLGALNVLTF

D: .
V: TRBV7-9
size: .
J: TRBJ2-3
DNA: TGTGCCAGCAGCGCGGCAAGCACAGATACGCAGTATTTT
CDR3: CASSAASTDTQYF

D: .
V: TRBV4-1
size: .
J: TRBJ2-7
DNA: TGCGCCAGCAGCCAAGTTGGGGGGGAGCAGTACTTC
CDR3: CASSQVGGEQYF

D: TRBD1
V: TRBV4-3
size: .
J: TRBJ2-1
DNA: TGCGCCAGCAGCCAAGTGGAGACAGGGGTTCCTGAGCAGTTCTTC
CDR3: CASSQVETGVPEQFF

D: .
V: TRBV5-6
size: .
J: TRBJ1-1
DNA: TGTGCCAGCACCCGGGACATCCCCACGTGGGGCACTGAAGCTTTCTTT
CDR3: CASTRDIPTWGTEAFF

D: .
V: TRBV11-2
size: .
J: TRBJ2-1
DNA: TGTGCCAGCCCTAGCCCGGCACGCTCCTACAATGAGCAGTTCTTC
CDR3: CASPSPARSYNEQFF

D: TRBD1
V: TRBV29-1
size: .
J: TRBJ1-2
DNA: TGCAGCGGTGGGACAGTCTATGGCTACACCTTC
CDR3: CSGGTVYGYTF

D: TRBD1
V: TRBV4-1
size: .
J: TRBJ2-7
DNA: TGCGCCAGCAGCCAAGGGACAGGGTTCTACGAGCAGTACTTC
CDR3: CASSQGTGFYEQYF

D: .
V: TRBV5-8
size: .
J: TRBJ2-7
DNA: TGTGCCAGCAGCTGGAGAGACAGCGCCTACGAGCAGTACTTC
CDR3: CASSWRDSAYEQYF

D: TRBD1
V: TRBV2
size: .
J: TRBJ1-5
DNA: TGTGCCAGCAGTAACAGGGGATATAGCAATCAGCCCCAGCATTTT
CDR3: CASSNRGYSNQPQHF

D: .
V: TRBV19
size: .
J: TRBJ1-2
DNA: TGTGCCAGTAGTGGGCAGGGCTATGGCTACACCTTC
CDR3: CASSGQGYGYTF

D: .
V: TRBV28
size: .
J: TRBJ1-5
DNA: TGTGCCAGCAGGACCCCAGATGGCGGGGTACGCAATCAGCCCCAGCATTTT
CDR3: CASRTPDGGVRNQPQHF

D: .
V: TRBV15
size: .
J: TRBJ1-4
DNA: TGTGCCACCAGCAGTCTACGAGGTGAAAAACTGTTTTTT
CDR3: CATSSLRGEKLFF

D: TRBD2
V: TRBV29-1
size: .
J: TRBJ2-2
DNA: TGCAGCGTTGAAGTTCGCGGGAGGGCCCCGAACTATATGAACACCGGGGAGCTGTTTTTT
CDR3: CSVEVRGRAPNYMNTGELFF

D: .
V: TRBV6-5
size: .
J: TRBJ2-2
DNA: TGTGCCAGCTTAAGCTGGGGGGAGCTGTTTTTT
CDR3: CASLSWGELFF

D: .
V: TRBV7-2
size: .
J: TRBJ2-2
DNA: TGTGCCAGCAGCCCCCGGGGAGGGGGATCGAACACCGGGGAGCTGTTTTTT
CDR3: CASSPRGGGSNTGELFF

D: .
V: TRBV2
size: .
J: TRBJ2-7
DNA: TGTGCCAGCAGTGGAGGAGAGCAGTACTTC
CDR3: CASSGGEQYF

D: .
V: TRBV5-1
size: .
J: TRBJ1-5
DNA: TGCGCCAGCAGCTTAGAGTATCCGAATCAGCCCCAGCATTTT
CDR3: CASSLEYPNQPQHF